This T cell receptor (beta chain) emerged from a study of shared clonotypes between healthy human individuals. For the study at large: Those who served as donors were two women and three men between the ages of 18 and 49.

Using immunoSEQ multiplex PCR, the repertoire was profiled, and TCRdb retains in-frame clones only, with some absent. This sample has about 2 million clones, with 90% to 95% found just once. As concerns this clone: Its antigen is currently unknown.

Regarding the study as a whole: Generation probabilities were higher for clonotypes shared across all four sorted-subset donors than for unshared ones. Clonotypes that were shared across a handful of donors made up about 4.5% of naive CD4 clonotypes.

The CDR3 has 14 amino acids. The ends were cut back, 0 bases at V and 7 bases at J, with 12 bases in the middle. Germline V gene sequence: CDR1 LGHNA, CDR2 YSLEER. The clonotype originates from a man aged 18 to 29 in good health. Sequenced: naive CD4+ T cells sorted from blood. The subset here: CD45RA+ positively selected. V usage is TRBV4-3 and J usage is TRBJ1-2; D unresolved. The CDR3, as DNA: TGCGCCAGCAGCCAAGAACGAACAGCGGGTGGCTACACCTTC. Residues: CASSQERTAGGYTF.